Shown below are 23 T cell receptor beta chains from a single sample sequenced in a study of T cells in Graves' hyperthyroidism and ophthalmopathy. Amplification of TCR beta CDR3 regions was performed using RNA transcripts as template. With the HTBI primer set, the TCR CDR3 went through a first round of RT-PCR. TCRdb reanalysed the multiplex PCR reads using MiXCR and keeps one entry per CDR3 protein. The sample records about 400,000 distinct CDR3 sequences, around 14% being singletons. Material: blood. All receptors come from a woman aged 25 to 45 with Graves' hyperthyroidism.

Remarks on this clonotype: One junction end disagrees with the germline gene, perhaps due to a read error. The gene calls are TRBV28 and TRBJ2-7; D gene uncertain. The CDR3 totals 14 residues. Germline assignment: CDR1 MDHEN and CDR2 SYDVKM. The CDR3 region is CASRVSRISYEQCF. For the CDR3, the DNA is TGTGCCAGCAGAGTCTCACGGATTTCCTACGAGCAGTGCTTC. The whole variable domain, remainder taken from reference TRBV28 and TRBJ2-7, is DVKVTQSSRYLVKRTGEKVFLECVQDMDHENMFWYRQDPGLGLRLIYFSYDVKMKEKGDIPEGYSVSREKKERFSLILESASTNQTSMYLCASRVSRISYEQCFGPGTRLTVT.

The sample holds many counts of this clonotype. The CDR3 DNA sequence: TGTGCCAGCAGTAAGGACAGGGGGGAGTACAATGAGCAGTTCTTC. It is translated as CASSKDRGEYNEQFF. This chain joins TRBV2 and TRBJ2-1; TRBD1 agrees at 10 bases. V lost 5 bases, J lost 4 bases, and 5 bases stayed unmatched. The CDR3 consists of 15 residues. Germline CDR1 SNHLY, CDR2 FYNNEI. Filled out from reference TRBV2 and TRBJ2-1, the complete variable domain reads EPEVTQTPSHQVTQMGQEVILRCVPISNHLYFYWYRQILGQKVEFLVSFYNNEISEKSEIFDDQFSVERPDGSNFTLKIRSTKLEDSAMYFCASSKDRGEYNEQFFGPGTRLTVL.

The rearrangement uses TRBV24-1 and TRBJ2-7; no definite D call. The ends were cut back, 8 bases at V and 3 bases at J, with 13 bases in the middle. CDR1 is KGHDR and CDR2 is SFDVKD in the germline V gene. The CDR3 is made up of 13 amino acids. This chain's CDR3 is CATMDAENYEQYF. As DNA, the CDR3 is TGTGCCACCATGGATGCCGAAAACTACGAGCAGTACTTC.

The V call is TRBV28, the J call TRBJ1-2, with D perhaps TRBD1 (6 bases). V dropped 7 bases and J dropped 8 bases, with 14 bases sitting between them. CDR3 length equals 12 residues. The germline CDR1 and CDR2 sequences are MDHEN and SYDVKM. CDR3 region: CASTIQGGGYTF. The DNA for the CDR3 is TGTGCCAGCACCATACAGGGAGGAGGCTACACCTTC.

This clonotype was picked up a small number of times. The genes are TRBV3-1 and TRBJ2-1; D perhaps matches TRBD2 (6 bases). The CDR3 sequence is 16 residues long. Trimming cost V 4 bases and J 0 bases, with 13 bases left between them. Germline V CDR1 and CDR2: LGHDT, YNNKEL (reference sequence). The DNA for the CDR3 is TGTGCCAGCAGCCCTCGGGACTTAAGCTCCTACAATGAGCAGTTCTTC. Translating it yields CASSPRDLSSYNEQFF.

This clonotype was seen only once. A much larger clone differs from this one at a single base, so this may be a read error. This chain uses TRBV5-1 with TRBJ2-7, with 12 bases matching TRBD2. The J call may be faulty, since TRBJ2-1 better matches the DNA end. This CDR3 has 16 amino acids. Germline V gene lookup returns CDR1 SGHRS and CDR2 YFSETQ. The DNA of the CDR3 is TGCGCCAGCAGCTTCGGACTAGCGGGACACTCCTACGAGCAGTTCTTC. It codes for CASSFGLAGHSYEQFF.

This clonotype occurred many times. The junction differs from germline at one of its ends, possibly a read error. The CDR3 spells CASNEILHIKGTEAFF. In nucleotides, the CDR3 is TGTGCCAGCAATGAAATATTACACATCAAGGGGACTGAAGCTTTCTTT. This chain uses TRBV6-1 with TRBJ1-1; the D gene is possibly TRBD1 (5 bases). Germline V CDR1 and CDR2: MNHNS, SASEGT. This CDR3 has 16 amino acids.

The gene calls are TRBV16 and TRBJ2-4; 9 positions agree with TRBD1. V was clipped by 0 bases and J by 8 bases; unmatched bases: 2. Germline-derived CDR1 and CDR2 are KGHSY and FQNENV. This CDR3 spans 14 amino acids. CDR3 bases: TGTGCCAGCAGCCAATCTCGACAGGGGGACATTCAGTACTTC. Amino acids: CASSQSRQGDIQYF.

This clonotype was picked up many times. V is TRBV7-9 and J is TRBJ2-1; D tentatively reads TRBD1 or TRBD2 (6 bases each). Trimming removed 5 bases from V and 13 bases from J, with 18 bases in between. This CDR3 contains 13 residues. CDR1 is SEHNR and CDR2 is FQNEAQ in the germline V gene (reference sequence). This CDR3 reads CASSPRGRPNQFF. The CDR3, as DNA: TGTGCCAGCAGCCCCCGGGGGCGACCCAACCAGTTCTTC. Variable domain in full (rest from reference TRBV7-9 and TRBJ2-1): DTGVSQNPRHKITKRGQNVTFRCDPISEHNRLYWYRQTLGQGPEFLTYFQNEAQLEKSRLLSDRFSAERPKGSFSTLEIQRTEQGDSAMYLCASSPRGRPNQFFGPGTRLTVL.

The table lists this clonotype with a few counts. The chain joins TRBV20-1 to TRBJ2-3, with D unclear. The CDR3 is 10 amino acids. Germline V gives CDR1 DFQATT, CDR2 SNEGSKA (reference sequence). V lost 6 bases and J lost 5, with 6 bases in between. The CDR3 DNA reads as TGCAGTGCCGCGATAGATACGCAGTATTTT. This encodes CSAAIDTQYF.

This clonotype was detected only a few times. CDR3 in DNA: TGCGCCAGCAGCTTGAAGGTGGGATCCTACAATGAGCAGTTCTTC. As protein: CASSLKVGSYNEQFF. The rearrangement uses TRBV5-1 and TRBJ2-1, with D unresolved. Germline CDR1 reads SGHRS; CDR2 reads YFSETQ. The ends were cut back, 1 base at V and 1 base at J, with 9 bases in the middle. The CDR3 runs 15 residues.

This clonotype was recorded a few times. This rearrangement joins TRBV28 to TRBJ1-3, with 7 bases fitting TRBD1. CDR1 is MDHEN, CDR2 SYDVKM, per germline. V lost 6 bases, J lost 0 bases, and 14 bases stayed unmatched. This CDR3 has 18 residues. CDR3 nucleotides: TGTGCCAGCAGGGCTCAGGGGGGTATGGGAAGCTCTGGAAACACCATATATTTT. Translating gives CASRAQGGMGSSGNTIYF. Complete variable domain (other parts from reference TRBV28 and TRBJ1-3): DVKVTQSSRYLVKRTGEKVFLECVQDMDHENMFWYRQDPGLGLRLIYFSYDVKMKEKGDIPEGYSVSREKKERFSLILESASTNQTSMYLCASRAQGGMGSSGNTIYFGEGSWLTVV.

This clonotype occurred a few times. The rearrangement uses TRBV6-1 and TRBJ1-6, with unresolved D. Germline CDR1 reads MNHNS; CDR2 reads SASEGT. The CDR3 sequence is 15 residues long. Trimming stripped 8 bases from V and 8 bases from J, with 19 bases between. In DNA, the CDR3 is TGTGCCAGCCGAGTGGCCTTTGACGTTGATTCACCCCTCCACTTT. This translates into CASRVAFDVDSPLHF.

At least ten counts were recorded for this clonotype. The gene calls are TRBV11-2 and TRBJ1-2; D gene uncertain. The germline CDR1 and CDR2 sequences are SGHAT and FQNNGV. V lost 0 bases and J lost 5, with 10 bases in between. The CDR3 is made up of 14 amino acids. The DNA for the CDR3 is TGTGCCAGCAGCTTAGATGGGGATAGGTATGGCTACACCTTC. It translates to CASSLDGDRYGYTF.

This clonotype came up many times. CDR3 region: CSVERQGNTEAFF. CDR3 sequence (DNA): TGCAGCGTTGAACGGCAGGGGAACACTGAAGCTTTCTTT. The J gene is TRBJ1-1, the V gene TRBV29-1; tentatively, D is TRBD1 (5 bases). The CDR3 has 13 amino acids. Germline V gene data show CDR1 as SQVTM and CDR2 as ANQGSEA. V was trimmed by 2 bases and J by 1 base, leaving 8 bases between them.

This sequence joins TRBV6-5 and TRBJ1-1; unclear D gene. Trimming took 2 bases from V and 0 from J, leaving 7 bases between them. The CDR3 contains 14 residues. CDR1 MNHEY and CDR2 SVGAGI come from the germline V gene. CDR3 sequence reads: CASSYQPMNTEAFF. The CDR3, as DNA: TGTGCCAGCAGTTACCAGCCAATGAACACTGAAGCTTTCTTT.

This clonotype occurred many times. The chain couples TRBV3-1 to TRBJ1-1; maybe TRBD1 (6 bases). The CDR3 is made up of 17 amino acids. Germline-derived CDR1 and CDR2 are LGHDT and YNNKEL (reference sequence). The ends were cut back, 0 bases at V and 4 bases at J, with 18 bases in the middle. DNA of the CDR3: TGTGCCAGCAGCCAAGATGGGGGGTTATTAGGGGGCACTGAAGCTTTCTTT. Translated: CASSQDGGLLGGTEAFF.

The CDR3 DNA reads as TGTGCCATCAGTGACGTAGCGGGGGGCACAGATACGCAGTATTTT. Translating gives CAISDVAGGTDTQYF. V gene TRBV10-3 combines with J gene TRBJ2-3; 9 bases map to TRBD2. The V gene end was trimmed by 3 bases and the J gene end by 1 base; junction bases not matched to a gene: 2. The CDR3 contains 15 residues. CDR1 and CDR2 (germline): ENHRY, SYGVKD.

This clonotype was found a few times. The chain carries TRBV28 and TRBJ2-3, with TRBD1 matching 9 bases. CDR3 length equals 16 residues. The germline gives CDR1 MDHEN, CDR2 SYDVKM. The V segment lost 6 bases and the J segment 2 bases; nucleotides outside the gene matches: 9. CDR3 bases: TGTGCCAGCAGGCTTTCGGGGACAGGGTTCACAGATACGCAGTATTTT. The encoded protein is CASRLSGTGFTDTQYF.

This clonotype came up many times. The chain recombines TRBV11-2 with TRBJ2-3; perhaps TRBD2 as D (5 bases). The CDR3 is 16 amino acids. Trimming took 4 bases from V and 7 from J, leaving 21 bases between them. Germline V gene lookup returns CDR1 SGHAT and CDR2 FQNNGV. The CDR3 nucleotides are TGTGCCAGCAGCTCAAATCGAGCTAGCCCCCTCCATACGCAGTATTTT. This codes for CASSSNRASPLHTQYF.

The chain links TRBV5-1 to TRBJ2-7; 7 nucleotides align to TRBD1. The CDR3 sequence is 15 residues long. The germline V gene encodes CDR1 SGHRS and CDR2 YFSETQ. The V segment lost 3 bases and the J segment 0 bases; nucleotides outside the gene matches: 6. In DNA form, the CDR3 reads TGCGCCAGCAGCTGGGGGACAGACGGCTCCTACGAGCAGTACTTC. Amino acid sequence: CASSWGTDGSYEQYF.

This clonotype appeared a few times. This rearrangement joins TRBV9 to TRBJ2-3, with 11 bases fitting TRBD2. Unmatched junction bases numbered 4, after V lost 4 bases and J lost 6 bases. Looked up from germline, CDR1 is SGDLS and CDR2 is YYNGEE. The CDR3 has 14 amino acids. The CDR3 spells CASSTSGSGDTQYF. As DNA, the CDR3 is TGTGCCAGCAGCACTAGCGGGAGTGGGGATACGCAGTATTTT. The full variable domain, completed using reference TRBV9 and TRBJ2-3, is DSGVTQTPKHLITATGQRVTLRCSPRSGDLSVYWYQQSLDQGLQFLIQYYNGEERAKGNILERFSAQQFPDLHSELNLSSLELGDSALYFCASSTSGSGDTQYFGPGTRLTVL.

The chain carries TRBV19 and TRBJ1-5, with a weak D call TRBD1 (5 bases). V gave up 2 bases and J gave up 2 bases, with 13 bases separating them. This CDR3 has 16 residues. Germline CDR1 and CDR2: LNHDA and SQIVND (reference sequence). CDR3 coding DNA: TGTGCCAGTAGTATATCGACTGGCAGGGGCAATCAGCCCCAGCATTTT. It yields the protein CASSISTGRGNQPQHF.